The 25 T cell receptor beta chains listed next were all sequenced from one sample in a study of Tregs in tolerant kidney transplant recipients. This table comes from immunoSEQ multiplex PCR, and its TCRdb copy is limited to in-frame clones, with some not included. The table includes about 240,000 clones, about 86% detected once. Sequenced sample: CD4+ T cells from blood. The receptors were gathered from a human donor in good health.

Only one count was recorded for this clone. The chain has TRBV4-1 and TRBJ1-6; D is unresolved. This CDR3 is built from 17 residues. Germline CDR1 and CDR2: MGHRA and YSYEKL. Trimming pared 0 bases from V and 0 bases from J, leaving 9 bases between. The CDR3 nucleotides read TGCGCCAGCAGCCAAGATAGGGCGAGCTCCTATAATTCACCCCTCCACTTT. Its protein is CASSQDRASSYNSPLHF.

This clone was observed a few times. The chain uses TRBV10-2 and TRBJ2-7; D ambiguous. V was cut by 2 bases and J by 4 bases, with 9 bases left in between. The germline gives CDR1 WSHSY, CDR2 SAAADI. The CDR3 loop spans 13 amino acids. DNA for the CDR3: TGCGCCAGCAGTGAGGGCAGCCTATACGAGCAGTACTTC. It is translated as CASSEGSLYEQYF.

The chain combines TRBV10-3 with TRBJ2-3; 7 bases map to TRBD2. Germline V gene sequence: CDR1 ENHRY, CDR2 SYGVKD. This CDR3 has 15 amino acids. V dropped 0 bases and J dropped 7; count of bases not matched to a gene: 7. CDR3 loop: CAISESRPSGHTQYF. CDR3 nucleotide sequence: TGTGCCATCAGTGAGTCGAGGCCTAGCGGACATACGCAGTATTTT.

The CDR3 loop is CASSQDHQSLNTEAFF. The CDR3 region has the DNA TGTGCCAGCAGCCAAGATCATCAGTCTTTGAACACTGAAGCTTTCTTT. The chain links TRBV4-2 to TRBJ1-1; D is undetermined. Germline CDR1 LGHNA, CDR2 YNFKEQ. V was shortened by 0 bases and J by 0 bases, with 11 bases between the two germline ends. The CDR3 is 16 residues long.

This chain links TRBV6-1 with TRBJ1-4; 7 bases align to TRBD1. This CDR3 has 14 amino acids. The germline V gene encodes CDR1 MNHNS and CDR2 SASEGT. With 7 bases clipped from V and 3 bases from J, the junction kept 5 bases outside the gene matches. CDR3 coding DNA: TGTGCCAGCACCAAGGGGGCGGCTAATGAAAAACTGTTTTTT. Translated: CASTKGAANEKLFF.

The CDR3 sequence is CASSLEDRGAWLYF. In DNA form, the CDR3 reads TGTGCCAGCAGCCTGGAGGACAGGGGGGCCTGGTTGTACTTC. V is TRBV5-4 and J is TRBJ2-5; 10 bases are shared with TRBD1. This CDR3 spans 14 amino acids. CDR1 and CDR2 (germline): SGHNT, YYREEE (reference sequence). With 4 bases clipped from V and 13 bases from J, the junction kept 13 bases outside the gene matches.

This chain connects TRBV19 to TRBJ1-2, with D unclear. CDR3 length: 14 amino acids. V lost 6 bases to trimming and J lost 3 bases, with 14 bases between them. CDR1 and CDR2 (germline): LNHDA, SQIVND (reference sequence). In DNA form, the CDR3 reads TGTGCCAGTAGACTTATACAGCGAGACTATGGCTACACCTTC. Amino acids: CASRLIQRDYGYTF.

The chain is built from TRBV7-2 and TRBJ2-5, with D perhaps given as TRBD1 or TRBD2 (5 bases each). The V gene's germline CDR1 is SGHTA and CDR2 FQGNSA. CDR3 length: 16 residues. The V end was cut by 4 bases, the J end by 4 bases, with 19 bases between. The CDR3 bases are TGTGCCAGCAGCTCCTTGAGGTTCCGGGGACGAGAGACCCAGTACTTC. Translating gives CASSSLRFRGRETQYF.

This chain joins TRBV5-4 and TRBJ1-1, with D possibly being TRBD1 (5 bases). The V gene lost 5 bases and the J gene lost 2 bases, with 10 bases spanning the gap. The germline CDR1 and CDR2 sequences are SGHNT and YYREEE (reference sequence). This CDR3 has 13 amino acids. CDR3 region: CASRGTANTEAFF. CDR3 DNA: TGTGCCAGCAGGGGGACGGCTAACACTGAAGCTTTCTTT.

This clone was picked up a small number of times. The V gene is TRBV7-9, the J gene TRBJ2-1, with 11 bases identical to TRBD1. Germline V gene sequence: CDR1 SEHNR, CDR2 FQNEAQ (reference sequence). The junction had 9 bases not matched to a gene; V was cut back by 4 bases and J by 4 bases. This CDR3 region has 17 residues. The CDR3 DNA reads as TGTGCCAGCAGCTCCCACGCGGGGGACAGGGGGTACAATGAGCAGTTCTTC. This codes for CASSSHAGDRGYNEQFF.

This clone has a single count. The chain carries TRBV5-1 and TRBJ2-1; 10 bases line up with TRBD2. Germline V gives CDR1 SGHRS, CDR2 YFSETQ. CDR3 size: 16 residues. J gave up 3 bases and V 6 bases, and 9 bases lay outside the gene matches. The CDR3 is CASTPVGTSVYNEQFF. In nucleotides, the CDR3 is TGCGCCAGCACCCCAGTCGGGACTAGCGTCTACAATGAGCAGTTCTTC.

CDR3 amino acids: CASTNPGQVYGYTF. The DNA of the CDR3 is TGTGCCAGCACCAATCCGGGACAGGTCTATGGCTACACCTTC. The chain recombines TRBV28 with TRBJ1-2, with 8 bases aligning to TRBD1. Germline V lookup: CDR1 MDHEN, CDR2 SYDVKM. CDR3 length: 14 amino acids. The ends lost 7 bases at V and 4 bases at J; junction bases unmatched: 8.

In nucleotides, the CDR3 is TGTGCCAGCAGTCCTCAGAAAGCGGGAGCGCCAGATACGCAGTATTTT. Its protein is CASSPQKAGAPDTQYF. The chain has TRBV28 and TRBJ2-3; 8 bases fit TRBD2. The V gene end was trimmed by 5 bases and the J gene end by 4 bases; junction bases not matched to a gene: 11. In germline, CDR1 is MDHEN, CDR2 SYDVKM. CDR3 length: 16 amino acids.

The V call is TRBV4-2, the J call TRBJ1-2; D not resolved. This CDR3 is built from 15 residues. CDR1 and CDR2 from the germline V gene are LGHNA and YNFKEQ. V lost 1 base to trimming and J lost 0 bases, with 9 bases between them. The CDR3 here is CASSQASRPNYGYTF. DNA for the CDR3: TGTGCCAGCAGCCAAGCCTCCCGCCCTAACTATGGCTACACCTTC.

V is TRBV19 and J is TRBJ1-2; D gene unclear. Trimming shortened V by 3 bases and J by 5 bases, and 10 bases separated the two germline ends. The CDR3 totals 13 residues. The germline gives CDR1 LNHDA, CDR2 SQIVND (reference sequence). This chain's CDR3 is CASSMSGYYGYTF. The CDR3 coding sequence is TGTGCCAGTAGTATGTCGGGCTATTATGGCTACACCTTC.

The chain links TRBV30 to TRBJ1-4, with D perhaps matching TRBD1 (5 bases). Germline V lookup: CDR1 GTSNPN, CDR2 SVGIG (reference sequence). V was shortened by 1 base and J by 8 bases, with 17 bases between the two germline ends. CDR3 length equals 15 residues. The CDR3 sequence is CAWSEPSGLGEKLFF. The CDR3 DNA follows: TGTGCCTGGAGTGAACCCTCAGGGTTAGGAGAAAAACTGTTTTTT.

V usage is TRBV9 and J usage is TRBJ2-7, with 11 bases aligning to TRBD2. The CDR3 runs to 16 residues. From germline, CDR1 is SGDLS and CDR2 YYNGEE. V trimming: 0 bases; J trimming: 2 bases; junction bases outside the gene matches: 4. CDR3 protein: CASSVGLAGGAYEQYF. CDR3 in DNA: TGTGCCAGCAGCGTAGGCCTAGCGGGGGGAGCCTACGAGCAGTACTTC.

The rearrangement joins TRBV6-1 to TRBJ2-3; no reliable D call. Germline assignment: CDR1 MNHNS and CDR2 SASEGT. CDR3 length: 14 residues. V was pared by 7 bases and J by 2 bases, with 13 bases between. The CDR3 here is CASIGDLPTDTQYF. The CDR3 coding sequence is TGTGCCAGCATTGGAGACTTGCCCACAGATACGCAGTATTTT.

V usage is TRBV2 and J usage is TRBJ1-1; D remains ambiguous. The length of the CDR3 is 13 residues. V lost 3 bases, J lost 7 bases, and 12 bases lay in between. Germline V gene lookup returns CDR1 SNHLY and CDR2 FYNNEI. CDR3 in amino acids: CASSERENLEAFF. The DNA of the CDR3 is TGTGCCAGCAGTGAGAGGGAAAACCTTGAAGCTTTCTTT.

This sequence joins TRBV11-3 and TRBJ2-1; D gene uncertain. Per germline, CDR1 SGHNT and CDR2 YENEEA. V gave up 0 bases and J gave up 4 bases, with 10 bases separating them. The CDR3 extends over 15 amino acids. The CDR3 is CASSLDGVLYNEQFF. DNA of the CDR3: TGTGCCAGCAGCTTAGATGGGGTGCTATACAATGAGCAGTTCTTC.

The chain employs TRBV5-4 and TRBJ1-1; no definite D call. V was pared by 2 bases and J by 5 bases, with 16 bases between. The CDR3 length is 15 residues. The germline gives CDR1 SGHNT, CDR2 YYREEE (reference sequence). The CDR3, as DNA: TGTGCCAGCAGCTTTTCTTTGGGAGTAGGGACTGAAGCTTTCTTT. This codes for CASSFSLGVGTEAFF.

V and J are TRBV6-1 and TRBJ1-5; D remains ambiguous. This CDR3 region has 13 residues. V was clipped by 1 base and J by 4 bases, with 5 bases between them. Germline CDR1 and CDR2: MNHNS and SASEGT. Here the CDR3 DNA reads TGTGCCAGCAGTGAAGTGGGAAATCAGCCCCAGCATTTT. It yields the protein CASSEVGNQPQHF.

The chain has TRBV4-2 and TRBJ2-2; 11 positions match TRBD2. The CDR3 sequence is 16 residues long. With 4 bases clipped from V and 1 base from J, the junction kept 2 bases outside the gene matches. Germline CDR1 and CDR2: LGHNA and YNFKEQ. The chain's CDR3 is CASSPGLAGNTGELFF. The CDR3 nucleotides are TGTGCCAGCAGCCCTGGACTAGCGGGGAACACCGGGGAGCTGTTTTTT.

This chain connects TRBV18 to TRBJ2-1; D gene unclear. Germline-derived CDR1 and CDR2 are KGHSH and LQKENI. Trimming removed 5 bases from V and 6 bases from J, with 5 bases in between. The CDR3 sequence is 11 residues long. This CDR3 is CASSISNEQFF. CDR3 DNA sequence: TGTGCCAGCTCAATTAGCAATGAGCAGTTCTTC. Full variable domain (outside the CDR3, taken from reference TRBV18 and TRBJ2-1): NAGVMQNPRHLVRRRGQEARLRCSPMKGHSHVYWYRQLPEEGLKFMVYLQKENIIDESGMPKERFSAEFPKEGPSILRIQQVVRGDSAAYFCASSISNEQFFGPGTRLTVL.

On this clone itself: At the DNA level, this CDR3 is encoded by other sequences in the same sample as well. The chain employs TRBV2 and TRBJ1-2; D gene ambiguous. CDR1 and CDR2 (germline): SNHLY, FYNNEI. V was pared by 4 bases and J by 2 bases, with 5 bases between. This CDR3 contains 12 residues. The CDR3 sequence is CASSAENYGYTF. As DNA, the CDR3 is TGTGCCAGCAGTGCGGAAAACTATGGCTACACCTTC. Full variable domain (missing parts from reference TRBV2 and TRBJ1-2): EPEVTQTPSHQVTQMGQEVILRCVPISNHLYFYWYRQILGQKVEFLVSFYNNEISEKSEIFDDQFSVERPDGSNFTLKIRSTKLEDSAMYFCASSAENYGYTFGSGTRLTVV.